This TCR beta chain was recorded in a study of identical twins. Findings and caveats of the study: Alpha sequences that were out-of-frame and twin-shared showed an excess of low generation probability. With beta out-of-frame sequences, excess sharing by twins was weaker. Modeled out-of-frame TCR alpha sharing in monozygotic twins fell below observed levels.

All donors were healthy, and all were Caucasian. MiXCR was run by TCRdb on the 5' RACE reads, yielding one entry per CDR3 protein. The repertoire has a few hundred thousand distinct CDR3 sequences, over 8.5% of them found once; the top ten carry 2.5% to 3%. Trimming left V 3 bases short and J 0 bases short, with 7 bases between. The CDR3 runs to 14 residues. This clonotype was detected many times. Antigen unknown. The sample was also linked to a second study, of yellow fever vaccine responses in identical twins.

V usage is TRBV12-3 or TRBV12-4 and J usage is TRBJ2-3; D might be TRBD1 (5 bases). Material for sequencing was PBMCs. The clonotype was recovered from a woman younger than 35 in good health. Here the CDR3 DNA reads TGTGCCAGCAGTTTGGACACGAGCACAGATACGCAGTATTTT. Protein sequence: CASSLDTSTDTQYF.